What follows are 25 T cell receptor beta chains derived from one specimen sequenced in a study of Ad26.COV2.S vaccination and SARS-CoV-2 variants. Sequencing used immunoSEQ multiplex PCR; TCRdb keeps in-frame clones, though not all of them. Among 300,000 to 350,000 clones, roughly nine tenths were seen once, and the ten largest hold around 5.5%. Described treatment: 15 to 20 received Ad26.COV2.S at low or high dose, single or two shots; roughly five received placebo; per-sample allocation not given. Specimen acquisition occurred on day 63 following the initial vaccine or placebo injection. Sample: peripheral blood, taken in a trial of Ad26.COV2.S vaccine versus placebo. The receptor source for this set is a person between 18 and 65 years old who received the Ad26.COV2.S COVID-19 vaccine or a placebo.

This clone was counted at least ten times. The chain uses TRBV9 and TRBJ2-5, with D perhaps assigned TRBD1 or TRBD2 (5 bases each). The CDR3 is 15 residues long. Trimming took 0 bases from V and 4 from J, leaving 13 bases between them. Germline loops: CDR1 SGDLS, CDR2 YYNGEE. In DNA form, the CDR3 reads TGTGCCAGCAGCGTAGCGGGGCATCCTAGAGAGACCCAGTACTTC. Protein sequence: CASSVAGHPRETQYF.

The rearrangement links TRBV4-1 to TRBJ2-3, with a possible D match to TRBD2 (6 bases). The germline V gene has CDR1 MGHRA and CDR2 YSYEKL. With 5 bases removed from V and 2 bases from J, the gap between germline ends came to 14 bases. CDR3 length: 15 residues. Here the CDR3 DNA reads TGCGCCAGCAGCGATGGTAGCGGAATCACAGATACGCAGTATTTT. Its translation is CASSDGSGITDTQYF.

This clone has just a few counts. The V gene is TRBV2, the J gene TRBJ2-1; no reliable D call. The CDR3 sequence is 14 residues long. The V and J ends lost 1 base and 7 bases respectively, with 11 bases between them. Per the germline V gene, CDR1 is SNHLY and CDR2 is FYNNEI. CDR3 amino acids: CASSEVLGSNEQFF. In DNA, the CDR3 is TGTGCCAGCAGTGAAGTTTTGGGGTCTAATGAGCAGTTCTTC. Full variable domain (rest looked up from reference TRBV2 and TRBJ2-1): EPEVTQTPSHQVTQMGQEVILRCVPISNHLYFYWYRQILGQKVEFLVSFYNNEISEKSEIFDDQFSVERPDGSNFTLKIRSTKLEDSAMYFCASSEVLGSNEQFFGPGTRLTVL.

This chain uses TRBV6-6 with TRBJ1-2, with D unresolved. The CDR3 consists of 15 residues. Germline V CDR1 and CDR2: MNHNY, SVGAGI (reference sequence). V lost 1 base to trimming and J lost 6 bases, with 15 bases between them. In DNA form, the CDR3 reads TGTGCCAGCAGTTACTTGGTAGACTACGCGAATGGCTACACCTTC. Translated, it gives CASSYLVDYANGYTF.

The chain is built from TRBV7-3 and TRBJ2-1, with D tentatively TRBD1 or TRBD2 (5 bases each). The CDR3 is 17 amino acids. The germline V gene has CDR1 SGHTA and CDR2 FQGTGA. V lost 8 bases to trimming and J lost 5 bases, with 25 bases between them. CDR3 sequence (DNA): TGTGCCAGCTCGTCTTGGGTCGGGACGGGAATCAACAATGAGCAGTTCTTC. Translated: CASSSWVGTGINNEQFF.

The chain links TRBV4-1 to TRBJ2-7; perhaps TRBD1 as D (6 bases). This CDR3 spans 15 amino acids. Trimming stripped 2 bases from V and 2 bases from J, with 13 bases between. Germline V CDR1 and CDR2: MGHRA, YSYEKL. CDR3 sequence (DNA): TGCGCCAGCAGCCAACCTCCGGACAGAGCCTACGAGCAGTACTTC. This encodes CASSQPPDRAYEQYF.

This clone was seen a single time. The chain uses TRBV2 and TRBJ2-1, with D possibly TRBD2 on 5 matching bases. In germline, CDR1 is SNHLY, CDR2 FYNNEI. The CDR3 has 13 residues. V gave up 0 bases and J gave up 12 bases, with 12 bases separating them. The CDR3 is CASSEARVMRQFF. In DNA form, the CDR3 reads TGTGCCAGCAGTGAAGCGAGGGTTATGAGGCAGTTCTTC.

The chain employs TRBV19 and TRBJ1-1; D is unclear. V was shortened by 5 bases and J by 1 base, with 14 bases between the two germline ends. Germline V gives CDR1 LNHDA, CDR2 SQIVND (reference sequence). The CDR3 is made up of 15 amino acids. CDR3 region: CASSGPGLPNTEAFF. In nucleotides, the CDR3 is TGTGCCAGTAGTGGGCCCGGACTCCCGAACACTGAAGCTTTCTTT.

The J gene is TRBJ1-1, the V gene TRBV27; the match to TRBD1 covers 7 bases. V lost 8 bases, J lost 6 bases, and 18 bases stayed unmatched. This CDR3 is built from 16 residues. The V gene's germline CDR1 is MNHEY and CDR2 SMNVEV (reference sequence). The CDR3 nucleotides are TGTGCCAGCGGATTTACAGGGGCCGTCGGGTTGGCTGAAGCTTTCTTT. Its translation is CASGFTGAVGLAEAFF.

The chain joins TRBV9 to TRBJ2-1; the D gene is possibly TRBD2 (6 bases). Looked up from germline, CDR1 is SGDLS and CDR2 is YYNGEE. This CDR3 is built from 14 residues. V shed 0 bases and J shed 7 bases, with 11 bases lying between them. In DNA form, the CDR3 reads TGTGCCAGCAGCGTAGGCGGGACCGGGAATGAGCAGTTCTTC. Its protein is CASSVGGTGNEQFF.

J is TRBJ1-1 and V is TRBV7-9, with D tentatively TRBD1 (5 bases). There are 13 residues in the CDR3. Germline CDR1 reads SEHNR; CDR2 reads FQNEAQ (reference sequence). Trimming pared 1 base from V and 7 bases from J, leaving 10 bases between. The DNA of the CDR3 is TGTGCCAGCAGCTTAGAGTGGGGCAGTGAAGCTTTCTTT. Amino acid sequence: CASSLEWGSEAFF.

As DNA, the CDR3 is TGTGCCAGCAGCCTTAACACGGACTACGAGCAGTACGTC. It encodes CASSLNTDYEQYV. V and J are TRBV5-7 and TRBJ2-7, with no clear D. TRBV5-7 falls under the ORF class, with uncertain function. The V end was cut by 4 bases, the J end by 3 bases, with 11 bases between. The CDR3 has 13 residues.

This clone was observed a handful of times. The chain joins TRBV9 to TRBJ1-2; TRBD1 matches at 7 bases. Looked up from germline, CDR1 is SGDLS and CDR2 is YYNGEE. The V gene end was trimmed by 1 base and the J gene end by 8 bases; junction bases not matched to a gene: 5. CDR3 length: 13 amino acids. CDR3 coding DNA: TGTGCCAGCAGCGTACTCCCAGGGGGAGGCTACACCTTC. It yields the protein CASSVLPGGGYTF.

This chain connects TRBV27 to TRBJ1-5; unclear D gene. Germline V gene data show CDR1 as MNHEY and CDR2 as SMNVEV (reference sequence). Trimming took 3 bases from V and 4 from J, leaving 7 bases between them. This CDR3 region has 13 residues. The CDR3, as DNA: TGTGCCAGCAGTTTCTCGCTTAATCAGCCCCAGCATTTT. Its protein product is CASSFSLNQPQHF.

CDR3 region: CASSAAGGAGAFF. CDR3 nucleotide sequence: TGTGCCAGCAGTGCCGCAGGGGGCGCAGGAGCTTTCTTT. This chain connects TRBV2 to TRBJ1-1; 8 bases match TRBD1. V shed 4 bases, J shed 10 bases, and the junction held 8 bases outside the gene matches. CDR1 SNHLY and CDR2 FYNNEI come from the germline V gene. The CDR3 is made up of 13 amino acids.

The chain carries TRBV5-1 and TRBJ1-5, with D possibly being TRBD1 (5 bases). Germline-derived CDR1 and CDR2 are SGHRS and YFSETQ. V lost 4 bases and J lost 4, with 12 bases in between. There are 14 residues in the CDR3. Written as DNA, the CDR3 is TGCGCCAGCAGCCCCGCCGGGGCGAATCAGCCCCAGCATTTT. Translated, it gives CASSPAGANQPQHF.

The genes are TRBV19 and TRBJ2-1; D is ambiguous. Germline V CDR1 and CDR2: LNHDA, SQIVND (reference sequence). The CDR3 extends over 14 amino acids. Trimming left V 3 bases short and J 6 bases short, with 12 bases between. Here the CDR3 DNA reads TGTGCCAGTAGTATTACGTCAGGAATCAATGAGCAGTTCTTC. It specifies CASSITSGINEQFF. Filled out from reference TRBV19 and TRBJ2-1, the complete variable domain reads DGGITQSPKYLFRKEGQNVTLSCEQNLNHDAMYWYRQDPGQGLRLIYYSQIVNDFQKGDIAEGYSVSREKKESFPLTVTSAQKNPTAFYLCASSITSGINEQFFGPGTRLTVL.

Regarding this clone: Other DNA sequences in this specimen translate into the identical CDR3. The J gene is TRBJ1-5, the V gene TRBV5-1; maybe TRBD1 (5 bases). CDR1 is SGHRS and CDR2 is YFSETQ in the germline V gene. This CDR3 spans 15 amino acids. V lost 8 bases and J 2 bases, leaving 17 bases between the germline ends. This CDR3 is CASSRGEDGNQPQHF. As DNA, the CDR3 is TGCGCCAGTAGTCGAGGGGAGGATGGCAATCAGCCCCAGCATTTT.

This chain connects TRBV19 to TRBJ1-2; no clear D. The V gene lost 5 bases and the J gene lost 5 bases, with 12 bases spanning the gap. The CDR3 spans 13 residues. Germline lookup yields CDR1 LNHDA and CDR2 SQIVND (reference sequence). In nucleotides, the CDR3 is TGTGCCAGTAGTTTACAGACGAGTTATGGCTACACCTTC. This translates into CASSLQTSYGYTF. Based on the CDR3 plus reference TRBV19 and TRBJ1-2, the full variable domain is DGGITQSPKYLFRKEGQNVTLSCEQNLNHDAMYWYRQDPGQGLRLIYYSQIVNDFQKGDIAEGYSVSREKKESFPLTVTSAQKNPTAFYLCASSLQTSYGYTFGSGTRLTVV.

For this clone: Germline is not matched at one junction end, which may reflect a read error. The chain is built from TRBV7-2 and TRBJ2-1; 12 bases match TRBD2. There are 15 residues in the CDR3. Germline V CDR1 and CDR2: SGHTA, FQGNSA. CDR3 in amino acids: CASSLAGGTYNEQFF. CDR3 DNA: TGTGCCAGCAGCCTAGCGGGGGGGACCTACAATGAGCAGTTCTTC.

This rearrangement joins TRBV5-4 to TRBJ2-2; 7 bases are a match to TRBD1. V shed 7 bases and J 0 bases; nucleotides not matched to a gene: 9. CDR1 is SGHNT and CDR2 is YYREEE in the germline V gene (reference sequence). This CDR3 is 16 amino acids long. This CDR3 is CASGRDSISNTGELFF. The CDR3, as DNA: TGTGCCAGCGGCCGGGACAGCATATCGAACACCGGGGAGCTGTTTTTT.

CDR3 region: CASSVAQGIAYGGYTF. CDR3 DNA sequence: TGTGCCAGCAGCGTAGCACAGGGAATCGCCTATGGTGGCTACACCTTC. J is TRBJ1-2 and V is TRBV9; maybe TRBD1 (6 bases). In germline, CDR1 is SGDLS, CDR2 YYNGEE. The CDR3 length is 16 residues. The ends were cut back, 0 bases at V and 7 bases at J, with 19 bases in the middle.

The chain is built from TRBV19 and TRBJ1-1; D not certain. Deletions cut 7 bases from V and 3 bases from J, with 12 bases between. There are 13 residues in the CDR3. Germline V gene lookup returns CDR1 LNHDA and CDR2 SQIVND (reference sequence). The CDR3 sequence is CASMRRTYTEAFF. The CDR3 DNA reads TGTGCCAGTATGCGACGGACTTACACTGAAGCTTTCTTT.

This chain joins TRBV12-3 or TRBV12-4 and TRBJ1-5; 10 nucleotides align to TRBD1. Germline trimming cut 5 bases from V and 5 bases from J; bases unmatched to any gene: 0. This CDR3 region has 13 residues. The DNA for the CDR3 is TGTGCCAGCAGTGGGACAGGGGATCAGCCCCAGCATTTT. Amino acid sequence: CASSGTGDQPQHF.

This clone was counted only a few times. The J gene is TRBJ2-7, the V gene TRBV4-1; 9 bases map to TRBD1. V was clipped by 3 bases and J by 2 bases; unmatched bases: 11. The CDR3 runs 17 residues. Germline V gene lookup returns CDR1 MGHRA and CDR2 YSYEKL. The CDR3 DNA follows: TGCGCCAGCAGCCAGTCCACCGGGACAGGGACGGCCTACGAGCAGTACGTC. Its translation: CASSQSTGTGTAYEQYV.